This is a list of T cell receptor beta chains from one sample in a study of read filtering for tumor transcriptome and immune sequencing. TCRdb re-analysed the reads in MiXCR, keeping a single row per CDR3 protein. Of 20,000 to 30,000 distinct CDR3 sequences in the sample, 20% were seen once. The sequencing sample was made of a population of CD138-negative cells sorted from bone marrow. Receptors originate from a donor aged 40 or over with multiple myeloma. The CDR3 runs from the conserved cysteine through the conserved F or W. A D gene is named only where the DNA matches it firmly. Only part of the rows carry a size: once, few, many, or a class if the clone is expanded.

abundance,j_gene,d_gene,v_gene,CDR3aa,CDR3nt
many,TRBJ2-7,TRBD2,TRBV28,CASSFLAGIYEQYF,TGTGCCAGCAGTTTTCTAGCGGGAATCTACGAGCAGTACTTC
many,TRBJ2-7,-,TRBV29-1,CSVGLGQSYEQYF,TGCAGCGTTGGTTTGGGGCAGTCCTACGAGCAGTACTTC
few,TRBJ1-1,-,TRBV28,CASSPATGPNTEAFF,TGTGCCAGCAGCCCCGCGACAGGACCGAACACTGAAGCTTTCTTT
-,TRBJ2-1,TRBD2,TRBV20-1,CSAVGLAGEQFF,TGCAGTGCTGTAGGACTAGCGGGGGAGCAGTTCTTC
many,TRBJ2-3,-,TRBV5-5,CASSSLGSSPDTQYF,TGTGCCAGCAGCTCCCTCGGGAGTTCACCAGATACGCAGTATTTT
many,TRBJ2-7,-,TRBV20-1,CSARGGREHSYEQYF,TGCAGTGCTAGAGGGGGGCGGGAGCACTCCTACGAGCAGTACTTC
-,TRBJ2-1,TRBD2,TRBV20-1,CSARDKKGLAGGSWGQFF,TGCAGTGCTAGAGATAAAAAAGGGCTAGCGGGAGGGTCCTGGGGGCAGTTCTTC
many,TRBJ1-2,-,TRBV6-5,CASSYSGRNYGYTF,TGTGCCAGCAGTTACTCAGGACGGAACTATGGCTACACCTTC
-,TRBJ2-1,TRBD2,TRBV20-1,CSARPPGLAGGRYNEQFF,TGCAGTGCTAGACCTCCGGGACTAGCGGGAGGGCGGTACAATGAGCAGTTCTTC
many,TRBJ2-3,TRBD1,TRBV20-1,CSAMMTGRTDTQYF,TGCAGTGCAATGATGACAGGGCGCACAGATACGCAGTATTTT
-,TRBJ2-1,-,TRBV4-2,CASSQRLSPSSYNERFF,TGTGCCAGCAGCCAACGTCTATCGCCGAGCTCCTACAACGAGCGGTTCTTC